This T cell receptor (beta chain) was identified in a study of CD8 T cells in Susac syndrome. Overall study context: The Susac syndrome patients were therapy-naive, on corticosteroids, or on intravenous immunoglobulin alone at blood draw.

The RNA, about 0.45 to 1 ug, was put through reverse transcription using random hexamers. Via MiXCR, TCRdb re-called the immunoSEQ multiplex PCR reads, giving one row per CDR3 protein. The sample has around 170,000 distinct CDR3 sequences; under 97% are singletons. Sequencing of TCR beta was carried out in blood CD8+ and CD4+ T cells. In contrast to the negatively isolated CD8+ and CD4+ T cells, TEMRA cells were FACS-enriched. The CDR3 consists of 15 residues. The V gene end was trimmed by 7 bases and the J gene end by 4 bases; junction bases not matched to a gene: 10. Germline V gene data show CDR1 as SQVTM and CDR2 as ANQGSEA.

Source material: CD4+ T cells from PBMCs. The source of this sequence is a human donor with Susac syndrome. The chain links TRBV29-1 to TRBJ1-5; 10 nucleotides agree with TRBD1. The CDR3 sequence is CSAAKGTGVNQPQHF. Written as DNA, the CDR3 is TGCAGCGCCGCAAAGGGGACAGGGGTAAATCAGCCCCAGCATTTT.